The 3 T cell receptor beta chains listed next were all sequenced from one sample in a study of T cells in Graves' hyperthyroidism and ophthalmopathy. RNA transcripts gave rise to amplified TCR beta CDR3 regions. The TCR CDR3 was amplified in a first-round RT-PCR using the HTBI primer set. MiXCR, applied by TCRdb to the multiplex PCR reads, yields one record per CDR3 protein. The top ten clones hold roughly 50% of a sample with hundreds of thousands of distinct CDR3 sequences, about 20% of them seen once. The specimen was blood. These receptor sequences come from a man aged 35 to 55 with Graves' ophthalmopathy.

The gene calls are TRBV6-1 and TRBJ1-4, with 8 bases identical to TRBD1. The CDR3 is 15 amino acids. After removal of 7 bases from V and 7 bases from J, the junction contained 11 bases not matched to a gene. Germline lookup yields CDR1 MNHNS and CDR2 SASEGT. CDR3 amino acids: CASNSWTGNFEKLFF. CDR3 bases: TGTGCCAGCAACTCATGGACAGGGAATTTTGAAAAACTGTTTTTT.

The rearrangement uses TRBV7-9 and TRBJ2-7, with TRBD2 matching 7 bases. Germline assignment: CDR1 SEHNR and CDR2 FQNEAQ (reference sequence). CDR3 length: 13 residues. The V gene end was trimmed by 6 bases and the J gene end by 3 bases; junction bases not matched to a gene: 5. CDR3 DNA: TGTGCCAGCAGTCATTGGGGGGGCTACGAGCAGTACTTC. The encoded protein is CASSHWGGYEQYF.

The V gene is TRBV6-1, the J gene TRBJ1-2, with D maybe TRBD1 (6 bases). The CDR3 has 11 amino acids. Trimming stripped 5 bases from V and 8 bases from J, with 9 bases between. Germline values: CDR1 MNHNS, CDR2 SASEGT. This chain's CDR3 is CASSSRGGYTF. Written as DNA, the CDR3 is TGTGCCAGCAGTTCCAGGGGAGGCTACACCTTC.